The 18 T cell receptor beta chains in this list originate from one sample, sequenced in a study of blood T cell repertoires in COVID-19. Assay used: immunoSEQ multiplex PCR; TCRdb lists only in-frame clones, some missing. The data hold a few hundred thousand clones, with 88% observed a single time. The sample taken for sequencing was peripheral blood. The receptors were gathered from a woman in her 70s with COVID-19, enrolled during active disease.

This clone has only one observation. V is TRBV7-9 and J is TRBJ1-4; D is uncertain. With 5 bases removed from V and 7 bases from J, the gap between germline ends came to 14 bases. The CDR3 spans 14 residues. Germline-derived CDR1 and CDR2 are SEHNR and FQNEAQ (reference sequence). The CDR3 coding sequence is TGTGCCAGCAGCCGAGAGGGAGGAGGTGAAAAACTGTTTTTT. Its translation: CASSREGGGEKLFF.

CDR3 in amino acids: CASSPEPQGSGANVLTF. CDR3 in DNA: TGCGCCAGCAGCCCTGAACCACAGGGATCCGGGGCCAACGTCCTGACTTTC. The V and J genes are TRBV4-1 and TRBJ2-6, with a possible D match to TRBD1 (6 bases). Germline V lookup: CDR1 MGHRA, CDR2 YSYEKL. The ends were cut back, 4 bases at V and 4 bases at J, with 17 bases in the middle. CDR3 length: 17 amino acids.

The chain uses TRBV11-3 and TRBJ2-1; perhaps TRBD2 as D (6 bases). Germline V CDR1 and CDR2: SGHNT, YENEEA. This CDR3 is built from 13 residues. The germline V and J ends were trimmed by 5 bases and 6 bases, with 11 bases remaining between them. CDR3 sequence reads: CASSPSGVNEQFF. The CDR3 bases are TGTGCCAGCAGCCCCTCGGGGGTCAATGAGCAGTTCTTC.

As DNA, the CDR3 is TGTGCCATCAGCTCTACTATAGAGGACGAGCAGTACTTC. It codes for CAISSTIEDEQYF. V usage is TRBV10-3 and J usage is TRBJ2-7; no reliable D call. CDR1 and CDR2 from the germline V gene are ENHRY and SYGVKD. V was shortened by 6 bases and J by 5 bases, with 14 bases between the two germline ends. CDR3 length equals 13 residues.

The CDR3 is CASSMSVSSGANVLTF. CDR3 coding DNA: TGTGCCAGTAGTATGTCGGTGAGCTCTGGGGCCAACGTCCTGACTTTC. This chain links TRBV19 with TRBJ2-6; D ambiguous. CDR1 is LNHDA and CDR2 is SQIVND in the germline V gene (reference sequence). The CDR3 totals 16 residues. Deletions cut 3 bases from V and 0 bases from J, with 9 bases between.

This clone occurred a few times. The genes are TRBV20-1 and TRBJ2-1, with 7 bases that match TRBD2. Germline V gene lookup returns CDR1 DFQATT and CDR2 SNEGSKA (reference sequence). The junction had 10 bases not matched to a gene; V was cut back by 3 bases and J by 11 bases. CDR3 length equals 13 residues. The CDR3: CSASGRLAAQQFF. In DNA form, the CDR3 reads TGCAGTGCTAGTGGGCGGCTAGCGGCCCAGCAGTTCTTC.

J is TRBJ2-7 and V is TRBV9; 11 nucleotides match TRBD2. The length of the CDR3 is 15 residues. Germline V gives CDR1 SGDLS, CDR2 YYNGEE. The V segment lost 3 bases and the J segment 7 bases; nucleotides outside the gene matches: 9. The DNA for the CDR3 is TGTGCCAGCAGCGGTTCTAGCGGGAGGCTAGGAGAGCAGTACTTC. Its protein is CASSGSSGRLGEQYF.

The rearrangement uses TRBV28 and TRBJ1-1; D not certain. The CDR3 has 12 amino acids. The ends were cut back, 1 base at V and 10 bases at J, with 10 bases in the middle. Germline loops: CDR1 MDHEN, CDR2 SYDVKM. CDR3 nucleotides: TGTGCCAGCAGTTTATCTCATTCGGGAGCTTTCTTT. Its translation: CASSLSHSGAFF. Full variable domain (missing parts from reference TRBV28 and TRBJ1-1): DVKVTQSSRYLVKRTGEKVFLECVQDMDHENMFWYRQDPGLGLRLIYFSYDVKMKEKGDIPEGYSVSREKKERFSLILESASTNQTSMYLCASSLSHSGAFFGQGTRLTVV.

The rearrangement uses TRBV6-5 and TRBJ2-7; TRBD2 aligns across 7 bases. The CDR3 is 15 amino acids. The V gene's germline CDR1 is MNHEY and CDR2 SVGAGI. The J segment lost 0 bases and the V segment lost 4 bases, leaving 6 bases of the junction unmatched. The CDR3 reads CASSSPSGSSYEQYF. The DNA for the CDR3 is TGTGCCAGCAGTTCTCCTAGCGGTAGCTCCTACGAGCAGTACTTC.

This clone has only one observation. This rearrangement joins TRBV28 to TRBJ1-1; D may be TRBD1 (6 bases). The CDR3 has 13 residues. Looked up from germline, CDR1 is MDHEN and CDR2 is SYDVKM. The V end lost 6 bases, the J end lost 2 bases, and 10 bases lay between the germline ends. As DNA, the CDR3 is TGTGCCAGCAGAGCACAGGGAAACACTGAAGCTTTCTTT. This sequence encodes CASRAQGNTEAFF.

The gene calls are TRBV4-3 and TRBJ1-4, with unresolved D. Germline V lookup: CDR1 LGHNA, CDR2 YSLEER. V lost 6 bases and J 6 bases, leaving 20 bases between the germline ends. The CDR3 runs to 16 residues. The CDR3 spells CASSLRGSSFDEKLFF. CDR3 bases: TGCGCCAGCAGTCTGAGAGGGTCGAGTTTTGATGAAAAACTGTTTTTT.

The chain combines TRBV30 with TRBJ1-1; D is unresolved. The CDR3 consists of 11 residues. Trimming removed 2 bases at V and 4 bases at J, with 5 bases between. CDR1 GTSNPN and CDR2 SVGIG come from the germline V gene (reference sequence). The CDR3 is CAWSLITEAFF. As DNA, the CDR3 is TGTGCCTGGAGTCTTATCACTGAAGCTTTCTTT.

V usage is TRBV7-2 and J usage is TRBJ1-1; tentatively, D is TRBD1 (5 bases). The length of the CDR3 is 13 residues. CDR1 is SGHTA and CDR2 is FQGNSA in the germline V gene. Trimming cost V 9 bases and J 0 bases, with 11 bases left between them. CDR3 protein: CASSTVMNTEAFF. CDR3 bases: TGTGCCAGTTCGACAGTCATGAACACTGAAGCTTTCTTT.

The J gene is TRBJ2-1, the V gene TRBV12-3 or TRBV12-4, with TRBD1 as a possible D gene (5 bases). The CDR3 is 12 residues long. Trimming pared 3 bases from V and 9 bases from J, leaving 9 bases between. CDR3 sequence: CASSFSRGEQFF. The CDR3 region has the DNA TGTGCCAGCAGTTTCTCTAGGGGTGAGCAGTTCTTC.

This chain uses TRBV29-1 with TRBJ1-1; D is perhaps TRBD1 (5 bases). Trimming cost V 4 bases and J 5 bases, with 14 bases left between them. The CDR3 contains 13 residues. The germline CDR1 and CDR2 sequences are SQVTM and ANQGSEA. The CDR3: CSVVEQAATEAFF. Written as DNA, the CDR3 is TGCAGCGTTGTGGAACAGGCGGCGACTGAAGCTTTCTTT. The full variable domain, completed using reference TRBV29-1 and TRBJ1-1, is SAVISQKPSRDICQRGTSLTIQCQVDSQVTMMFWYRQQPGQSLTLIATANQGSEATYESGFVIDKFPISRPNLTFSTLTVSNMSPEDSSIYLCSVVEQAATEAFFGQGTRLTVV.

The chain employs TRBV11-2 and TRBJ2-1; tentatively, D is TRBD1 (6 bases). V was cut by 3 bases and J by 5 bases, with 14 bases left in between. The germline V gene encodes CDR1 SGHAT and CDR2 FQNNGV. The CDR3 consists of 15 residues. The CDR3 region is CASSFSGTQNNEQFF. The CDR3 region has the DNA TGTGCCAGCAGCTTTTCCGGGACACAAAACAATGAGCAGTTCTTC. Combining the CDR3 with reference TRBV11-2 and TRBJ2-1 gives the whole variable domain EAGVAQSPRYKIIEKRQSVAFWCNPISGHATLYWYQQILGQGPKLLIQFQNNGVVDDSQLPKDRFSAERLKGVDSTLKIQPAKLEDSAVYLCASSFSGTQNNEQFFGPGTRLTVL.

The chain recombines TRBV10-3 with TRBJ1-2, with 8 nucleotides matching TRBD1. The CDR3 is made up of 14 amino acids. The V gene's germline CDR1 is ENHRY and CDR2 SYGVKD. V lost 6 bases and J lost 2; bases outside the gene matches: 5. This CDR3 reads CAISSDRVNYGYTF. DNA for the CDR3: TGTGCCATCAGCTCGGACAGGGTGAACTATGGCTACACCTTC.

The CDR3, as DNA: TGTGCCAGCGCCCGACAGGGGGCGAATCAGCCCCAGCATTTT. It is translated as CASARQGANQPQHF. The V and J genes are TRBV7-2 and TRBJ1-5; the match to TRBD1 covers 10 bases. From germline, CDR1 is SGHTA and CDR2 FQGNSA. With 8 bases clipped from V and 4 bases from J, the junction kept 5 bases outside the gene matches. This CDR3 spans 14 amino acids.